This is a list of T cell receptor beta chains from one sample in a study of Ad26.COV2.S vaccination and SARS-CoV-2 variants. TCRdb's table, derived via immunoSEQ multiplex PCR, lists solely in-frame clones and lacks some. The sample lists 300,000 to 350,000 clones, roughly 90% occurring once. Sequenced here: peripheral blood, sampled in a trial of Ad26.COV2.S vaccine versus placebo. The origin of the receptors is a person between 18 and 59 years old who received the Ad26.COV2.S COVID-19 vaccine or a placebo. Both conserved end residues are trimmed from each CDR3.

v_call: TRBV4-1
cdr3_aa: ASSQAYTATSTDTQY

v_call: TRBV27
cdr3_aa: ASSFVSGLAGGIRETQY

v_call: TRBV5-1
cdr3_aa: ASSLSGVYEQY

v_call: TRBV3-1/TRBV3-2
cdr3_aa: ASSQEGTDTQY

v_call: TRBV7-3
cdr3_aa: ASSPSSGGAIEQF

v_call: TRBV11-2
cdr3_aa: ASSVDTPSYNEQF

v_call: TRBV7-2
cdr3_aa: ASSRTADYNEQF

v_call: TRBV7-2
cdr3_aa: ASSLEYTYEQY

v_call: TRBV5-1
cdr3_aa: ASSAGHKETQY

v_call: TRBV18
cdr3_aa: ASSPGTGAYNEQF

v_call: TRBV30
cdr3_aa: AWTGPGIQETQY

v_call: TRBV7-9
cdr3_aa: ASSRRTGGVYGYT

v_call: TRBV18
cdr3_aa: ASSPAGYTYEQY

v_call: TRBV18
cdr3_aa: ASSPWGPGAAAGYT

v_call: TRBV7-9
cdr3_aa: ASSLGTGWPQH

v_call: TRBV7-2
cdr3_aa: ASSGRTSGETQY

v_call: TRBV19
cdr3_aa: ASSMMDRVEGEQF

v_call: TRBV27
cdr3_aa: ASSLSRVETQY

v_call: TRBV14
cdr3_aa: ASSQLDTDTQY

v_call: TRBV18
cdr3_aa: ASSPGQDGYT

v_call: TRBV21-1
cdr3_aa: ASTWTGVQDTQY

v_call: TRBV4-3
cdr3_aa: ASSQAIGNRENTEAF

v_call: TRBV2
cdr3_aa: ASELGAEAF

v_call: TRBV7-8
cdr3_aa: AAGDGSNTEAF

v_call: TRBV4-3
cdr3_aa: ASSQDLSSYEQY

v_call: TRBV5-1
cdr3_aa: ASSDYQGPMGTEAF

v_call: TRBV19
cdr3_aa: ASTGTGAEKLF

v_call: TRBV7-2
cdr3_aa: ASSPTQGANYGYT

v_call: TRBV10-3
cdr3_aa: AIKGAASGRPSEQY

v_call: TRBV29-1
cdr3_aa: SVVRTGHYGYT

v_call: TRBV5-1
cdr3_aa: ASSLDTGGIGEAF

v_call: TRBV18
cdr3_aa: ASSRRQGKETQY

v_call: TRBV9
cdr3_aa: ASSGTGGVSYSNQPQH

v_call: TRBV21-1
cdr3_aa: ASSSPFLTADPYEQY

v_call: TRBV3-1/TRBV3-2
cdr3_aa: ASSRSGQGDYGYT

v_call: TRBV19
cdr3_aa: ASSDRGQTGELF

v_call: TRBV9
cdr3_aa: ASSGGSSYNSPLH

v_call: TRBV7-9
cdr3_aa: ASRPGTGIYEQY

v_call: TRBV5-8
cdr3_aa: ASSRRLAGVTSTDTQY

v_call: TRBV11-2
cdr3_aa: ASRQGPGGYT